This T cell receptor (beta chain) was obtained from a study of naive and memory T cell subsets. Findings and caveats of the study: Possibly reflecting memory cells re-expressing CD45RA, a few larger clonotypes occurred in naive repertoires, especially CD8. Over 95% of naive TCR sequences appeared only once after error correction, unlike memory subsets.

The V gene end was trimmed by 5 bases and the J gene end by 4 bases; junction bases not matched to a gene: 5. The CDR3 is 15 amino acids. Two oligonucleotides, mixed equimolar, formed the beta constant-region primer covering TRBC1 and TRBC2. Four rounds of PCR amplified the ligated cDNA using nested alpha and beta constant-region primers plus SP2. TCRdb reprocessed the UMI-ligation and nested PCR reads with MiXCR, giving one entry per CDR3 protein. In the table there are 150,000 or so distinct CDR3 sequences, under 25% of which are singletons. CD4 T cells were positively selected, then CD8 T cells from the CD4-negative fraction. Cells stained for CD3, CD4, CD8, CD45RA and CD27 were sorted into four subsets. On this clonotype itself: No antigen is known for it.

The sample was naive CD4+ T cells from blood. The source is a human donor in good health. This chain connects TRBV12-3 or TRBV12-4 to TRBJ2-7, with 13 bases fitting TRBD2. CDR3 amino acids: CASSPQTSGRYEQYF. CDR3 coding DNA: TGTGCCAGCAGTCCCCAGACTAGCGGGAGGTACGAGCAGTACTTC.